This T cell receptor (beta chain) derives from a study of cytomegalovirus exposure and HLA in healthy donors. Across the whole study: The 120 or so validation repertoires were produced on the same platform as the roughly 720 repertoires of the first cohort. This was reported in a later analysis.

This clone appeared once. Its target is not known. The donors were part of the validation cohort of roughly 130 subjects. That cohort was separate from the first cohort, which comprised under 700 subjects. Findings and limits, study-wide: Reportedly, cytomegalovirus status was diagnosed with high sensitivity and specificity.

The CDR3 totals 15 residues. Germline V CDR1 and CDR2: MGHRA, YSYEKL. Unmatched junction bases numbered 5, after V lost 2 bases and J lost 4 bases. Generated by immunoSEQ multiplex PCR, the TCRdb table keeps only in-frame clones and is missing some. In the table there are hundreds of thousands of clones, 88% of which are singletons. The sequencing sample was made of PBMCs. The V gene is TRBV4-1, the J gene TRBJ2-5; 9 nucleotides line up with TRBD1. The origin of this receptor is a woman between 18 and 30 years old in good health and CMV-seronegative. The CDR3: CASSQTGGVGETQYF. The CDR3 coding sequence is TGCGCCAGCAGCCAAACAGGGGGCGTGGGAGAGACCCAGTACTTC.